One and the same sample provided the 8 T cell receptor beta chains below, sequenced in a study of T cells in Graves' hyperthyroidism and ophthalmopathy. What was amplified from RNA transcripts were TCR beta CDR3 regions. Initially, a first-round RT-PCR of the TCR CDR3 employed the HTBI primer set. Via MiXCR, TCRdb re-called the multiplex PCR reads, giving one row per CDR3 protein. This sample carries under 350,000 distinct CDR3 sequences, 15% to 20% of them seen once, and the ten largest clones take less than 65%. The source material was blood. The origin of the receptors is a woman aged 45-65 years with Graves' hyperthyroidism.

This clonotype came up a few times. The CDR3 reads CSARGPTEATQKWAFF. The CDR3 DNA reads as TGCAGTGCTAGAGGGCCAACTGAGGCCACTCAAAAGTGGGCTTTCTTT. The chain combines TRBV20-1 with TRBJ1-1; the D is unclear. Germline loops: CDR1 DFQATT, CDR2 SNEGSKA (reference sequence). V lost 1 base and J lost 11, with 26 bases in between. This CDR3 is 16 amino acids long.

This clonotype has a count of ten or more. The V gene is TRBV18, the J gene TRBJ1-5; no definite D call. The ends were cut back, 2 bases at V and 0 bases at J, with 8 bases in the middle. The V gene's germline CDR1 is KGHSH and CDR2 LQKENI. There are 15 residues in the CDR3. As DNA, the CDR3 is TGTGCCAGCTCACCAAGGGCAAGTAGCAATCAGCCCCAGCATTTT. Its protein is CASSPRASSNQPQHF.

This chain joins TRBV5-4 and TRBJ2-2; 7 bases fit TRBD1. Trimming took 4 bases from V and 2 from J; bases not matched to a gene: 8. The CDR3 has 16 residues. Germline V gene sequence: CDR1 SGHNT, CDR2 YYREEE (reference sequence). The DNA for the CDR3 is TGTGCCAGCAGCCTGTTGACAGGGCCAAACACCGGGGAGCTGTTTTTT. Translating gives CASSLLTGPNTGELFF. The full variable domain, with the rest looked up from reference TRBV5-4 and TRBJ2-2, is ETGVTQSPTHLIKTRGQQVTLRCSSQSGHNTVSWYQQALGQGPQFIFQYYREEENGRGNFPPRFSGLQFPNYSSELNVNALELDDSALYLCASSLLTGPNTGELFFGEGSRLTVL.

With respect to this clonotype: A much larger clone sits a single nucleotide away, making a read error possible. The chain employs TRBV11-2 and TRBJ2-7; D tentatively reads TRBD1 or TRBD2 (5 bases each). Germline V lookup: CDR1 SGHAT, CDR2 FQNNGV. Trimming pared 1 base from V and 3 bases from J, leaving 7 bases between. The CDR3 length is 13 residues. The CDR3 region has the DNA TGTGCCAGCAGCTTAGGAGGGGACTACGAGCAGTACTTC. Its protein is CASSLGGDYEQYF.

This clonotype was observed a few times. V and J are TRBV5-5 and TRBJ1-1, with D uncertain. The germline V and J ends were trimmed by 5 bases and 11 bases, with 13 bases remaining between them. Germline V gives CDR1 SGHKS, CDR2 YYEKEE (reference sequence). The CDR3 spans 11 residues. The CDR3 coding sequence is TGTGCCAGCAGTTCTGCCTCGGACGCTTTCTTT. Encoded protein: CASSSASDAFF.

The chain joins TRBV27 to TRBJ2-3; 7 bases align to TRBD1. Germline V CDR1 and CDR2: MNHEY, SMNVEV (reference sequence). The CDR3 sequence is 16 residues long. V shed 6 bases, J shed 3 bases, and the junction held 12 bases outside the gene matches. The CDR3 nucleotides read TGTGCCAGCAGGCTGATAGGGGGCAGTTTAACAGATACGCAGTATTTT. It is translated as CASRLIGGSLTDTQYF.

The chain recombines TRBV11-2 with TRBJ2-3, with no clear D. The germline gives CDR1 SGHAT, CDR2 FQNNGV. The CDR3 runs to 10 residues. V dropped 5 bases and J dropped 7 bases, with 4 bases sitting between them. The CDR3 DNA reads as TGTGCCAGCAGCAGGAATACGCAGTATTTT. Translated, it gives CASSRNTQYF. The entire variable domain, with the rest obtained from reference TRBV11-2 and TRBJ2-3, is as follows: EAGVAQSPRYKIIEKRQSVAFWCNPISGHATLYWYQQILGQGPKLLIQFQNNGVVDDSQLPKDRFSAERLKGVDSTLKIQPAKLEDSAVYLCASSRNTQYFGPGTRLTVL.

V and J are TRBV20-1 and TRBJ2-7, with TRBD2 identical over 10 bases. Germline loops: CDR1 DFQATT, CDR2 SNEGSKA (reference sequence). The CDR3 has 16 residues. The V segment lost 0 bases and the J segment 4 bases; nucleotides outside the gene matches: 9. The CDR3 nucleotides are TGCAGTGCTAGAGATCCCCGGACTAGCGGTGTTTACGAGCAGTACTTC. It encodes CSARDPRTSGVYEQYF.